This T cell receptor beta chain came from a study of cytomegalovirus exposure and HLA in healthy donors. Germline V gene sequence: CDR1 MGHRA, CDR2 YSYEKL. The ends were cut back, 3 bases at V and 8 bases at J, with 16 bases in the middle. This CDR3 is built from 15 residues. PCR employed 60 Vbeta and 13 Jbeta primers. Profiling relied on immunoSEQ multiplex PCR, and the TCRdb table lists in-frame clones only, not all of them. The listing records under 120,000 clones. This receptor was obtained from a middle-aged man in good health and CMV-seronegative. The rearrangement uses TRBV4-1 and TRBJ1-4; D is possibly TRBD1 (6 bases). The specimen sequenced was PBMCs. The CDR3 loop reads CASSQRLDRREKLFF. Written as DNA, the CDR3 is TGCGCCAGCAGCCAGCGCTTGGACAGACGGGAAAAACTGTTTTTT.